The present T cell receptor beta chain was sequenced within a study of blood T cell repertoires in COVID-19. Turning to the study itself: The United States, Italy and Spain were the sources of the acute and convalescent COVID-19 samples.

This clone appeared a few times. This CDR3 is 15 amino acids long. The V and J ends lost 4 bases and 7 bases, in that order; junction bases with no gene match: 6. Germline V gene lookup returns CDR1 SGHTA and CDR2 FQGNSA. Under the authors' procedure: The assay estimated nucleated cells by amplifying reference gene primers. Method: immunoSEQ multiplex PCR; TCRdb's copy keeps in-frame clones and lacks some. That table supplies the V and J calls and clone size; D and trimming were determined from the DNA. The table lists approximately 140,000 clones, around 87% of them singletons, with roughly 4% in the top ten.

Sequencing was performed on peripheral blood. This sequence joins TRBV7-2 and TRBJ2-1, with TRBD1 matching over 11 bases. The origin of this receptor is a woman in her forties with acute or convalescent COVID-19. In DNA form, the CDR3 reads TGTGCCAGCAGCTCCGGACAGGGGGCGCCTAATGAGCAGTTCTTC. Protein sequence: CASSSGQGAPNEQFF.